This T cell receptor beta chain was identified during a study of blood T cells in healthy people across ages. The study's findings and limits: With naive T cell percentage, TCR beta diversity showed a strong correlation.

A second 7 to 11 cycle PCR used barcoded and J-beta primers. All samples yielded 2.5 million or more CDR3-containing paired-end reads. TCRdb passed the 5' RACE reads through MiXCR, listing each CDR3 protein once. The sample contains 750,000 to 950,000 distinct CDR3 sequences, roughly 26% of which appear only once. The CDR3 contains 13 residues. Germline CDR1 MNHEY, CDR2 SVGAGI. The V gene lost 6 bases and the J gene lost 6 bases, with 14 bases spanning the gap. A word on this clonotype: Its antigen is unknown.

This sample also belongs to another study, concerning T cells of mothers and their children. As that study records: Nine systemically healthy Caucasian donors: three mothers, six children.

Sequencing used blood. The rearrangement joins TRBV6-5 to TRBJ1-1, with TRBD1 as a possible D gene (5 bases). The clonotype originates from a boy between 10 and 17 years old in good health. The CDR3 loop reads CASSRGHRAEAFF. The CDR3 nucleotides read TGTGCCAGCAGCCGTGGACATCGCGCTGAAGCTTTCTTT.